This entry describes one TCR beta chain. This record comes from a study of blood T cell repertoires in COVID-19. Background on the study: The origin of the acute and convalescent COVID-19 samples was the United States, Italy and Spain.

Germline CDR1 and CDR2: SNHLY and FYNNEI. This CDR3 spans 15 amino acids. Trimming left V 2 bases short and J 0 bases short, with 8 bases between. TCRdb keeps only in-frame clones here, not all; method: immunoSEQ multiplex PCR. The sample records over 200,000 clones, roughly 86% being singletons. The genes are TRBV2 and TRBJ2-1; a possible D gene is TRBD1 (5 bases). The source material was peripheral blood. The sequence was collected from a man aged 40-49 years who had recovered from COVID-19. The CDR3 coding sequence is TGTGCCAGCAGTGAACCCGACAGCTCCTACAATGAGCAGTTCTTC. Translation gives CASSEPDSSYNEQFF.